This entry lists 7 T cell receptor beta chains sequenced from one sample in a study of cytomegalovirus exposure and HLA in healthy donors. Assay used: immunoSEQ multiplex PCR; TCRdb lists only in-frame clones, some missing. The sample yields 220,000 or so clones, over 80% seen once. Sequenced sample: PBMCs. These TCRs come from a woman aged 30 to 39 in good health and CMV-seropositive.

The chain links TRBV29-1 to TRBJ2-1, with 7 bases lining up with TRBD2. The junction had 9 bases not matched to a gene; V was cut back by 1 base and J by 3 bases. The CDR3 covers 16 residues. Germline values: CDR1 SQVTM, CDR2 ANQGSEA. The CDR3 loop is CSVEGFGGRNYNEQFF. CDR3 DNA sequence: TGCAGCGTTGAAGGTTTCGGCGGGAGAAACTACAATGAGCAGTTCTTC.

This clone has ten or more counts. J is TRBJ2-2 and V is TRBV6-6; weak D call: TRBD1 (5 bases). The CDR3 spans 14 residues. V shed 2 bases and J shed 7 bases, with 11 bases lying between them. CDR1 and CDR2 from the germline V gene are MNHNY and SVGAGI (reference sequence). CDR3 residues: CASSYVQGGGELFF. The CDR3 DNA reads TGTGCCAGCAGTTACGTGCAGGGTGGCGGGGAGCTGTTTTTT.

The chain couples TRBV25-1 to TRBJ2-5; 9 positions match TRBD2. CDR3 length: 15 amino acids. CDR1 MGHDK and CDR2 SYGVNS come from the germline V gene. J lost 4 bases, V lost 1 base, and 4 bases had no gene match. The CDR3, as DNA: TGTGCCAGCAGTGAATCACCGGGACTAGCAGAGACCCAGTACTTC. It specifies CASSESPGLAETQYF. Looking up the rest from reference TRBV25-1 and TRBJ2-5 gives the full variable domain: EADIYQTPRYLVIGTGKKITLECSQTMGHDKMYWYQQDPGMELHLIHYSYGVNSTEKGDLSSESTVSRIRTEHFPLTLESARPSHTSQYLCASSESPGLAETQYFGPGTRLLVL.

The rearrangement uses TRBV30 and TRBJ1-4, with TRBD1 identical over 10 bases. This CDR3 comprises 15 residues. Per germline, CDR1 GTSNPN and CDR2 SVGIG (reference sequence). With 2 bases clipped from V and 5 bases from J, the junction kept 5 bases outside the gene matches. The CDR3 sequence: CAWSKMGQGNEKLFF. Written as DNA, the CDR3 is TGTGCCTGGAGTAAGATGGGACAGGGGAATGAAAAACTGTTTTTT.

The CDR3 sequence is CASSLYPSGGAYGYTF. DNA of the CDR3: TGTGCCAGCAGTTTATACCCTTCGGGGGGCGCCTATGGCTACACCTTC. The chain joins TRBV27 to TRBJ1-2, with TRBD1 as a possible D gene (6 bases). The V end lost 1 base, the J end lost 4 bases, and 16 bases lay between the germline ends. Germline V CDR1 and CDR2: MNHEY, SMNVEV (reference sequence). The CDR3 consists of 16 residues.

The chain links TRBV6-1 to TRBJ2-3; a possible D gene is TRBD2 (5 bases). Trimming stripped 2 bases from V and 4 bases from J, with 19 bases between. Germline V lookup: CDR1 MNHNS, CDR2 SASEGT. The CDR3 consists of 17 residues. The CDR3 bases are TGTGCCAGCAGTGAAAGCCTAGCCATCCCATCTCCAGATACGCAGTATTTT. This encodes CASSESLAIPSPDTQYF.

This sequence joins TRBV28 and TRBJ2-7, with D maybe TRBD1 (6 bases). V gave up 3 bases and J gave up 0 bases, with 9 bases separating them. Germline V lookup: CDR1 MDHEN, CDR2 SYDVKM. The CDR3 length is 14 residues. The CDR3 protein is CASSFTQGSYEQYF. Here the CDR3 DNA reads TGTGCCAGCAGTTTCACACAGGGCTCCTACGAGCAGTACTTC.